These 20 T cell receptor beta chains share one sample of origin, sequenced in a study of CD8+CD57+ T cells in acquired aplastic anemia. The TCR beta profiling, which covered VDJ combination and CDR3 sequence, was carried out using genomic DNA as the template. Via MiXCR, TCRdb re-called the reads, giving one row per CDR3 protein. The sample yields about 400,000 distinct CDR3 sequences, under 80% seen once. Sequencing used sorted CD4+, CD8+, or CD8+CD57+ T cells (not recorded which) from PBMCs. These receptors came from a human donor in good health, serving as a control.

This clonotype has a count of ten or more. The rearrangement uses TRBV20-1 and TRBJ1-2, with 9 bases identical to TRBD1. The CDR3 loop spans 14 amino acids. Germline CDR1 and CDR2: DFQATT and SNEGSKA (reference sequence). This chain's CDR3 is CTTPGTGINYGYTF. DNA of the CDR3: TGCACCACCCCCGGGACAGGGATCAACTATGGCTACACCTTC.

This clonotype was picked up many times. The V gene is TRBV5-1, the J gene TRBJ1-4; no clear D. This CDR3 spans 16 amino acids. Trimming cost V 1 base and J 0 bases, with 10 bases left between them. Germline V gives CDR1 SGHRS, CDR2 YFSETQ. CDR3: CASSLQGSATNEKLFF. The CDR3 DNA reads TGCGCCAGCAGCTTGCAAGGGTCTGCAACTAATGAAAAACTGTTTTTT.

Details on this clonotype: The missing conserved phenylalanine or tryptophan at the end of this CDR3 makes a read error likely. The genes are TRBV10-3 and TRBJ1-2; D uncertain. Germline-derived CDR1 and CDR2 are ENHRY and SYGVKD. The CDR3 has 13 residues. Written as DNA, the CDR3 is TGTGCCATCAGTCAGGCGGGTGTCTATTGCTACACCTTA. The encoded protein is CAISQAGVYCYTL.

Details on this clonotype: One end of the junction varies from germline; a read error may be responsible. The V and J genes are TRBV7-3 and TRBJ1-4; 10 bases are shared with TRBD1. Germline loops: CDR1 SGHTA, CDR2 FQGTGA. There are 13 residues in the CDR3. The CDR3 DNA is TGTGCCAGCAGTAGGGACAGGGGTGAAACACTGTTTTTC. It yields the protein CASSRDRGETLFF.

In its sample, this clonotype was seen a few times. The rearrangement links TRBV29-1 to TRBJ1-1; 8 positions agree with TRBD1. The CDR3 runs 13 residues. Per the germline V gene, CDR1 is SQVTM and CDR2 is ANQGSEA. V shed 6 bases and J 1 base; nucleotides not matched to a gene: 4. The CDR3 bases are TGCAGCGTCACCGGGACAGGGAACACTGAAGCTTTCTTT. Protein sequence: CSVTGTGNTEAFF. Variable domain in full (rest from reference TRBV29-1 and TRBJ1-1): SAVISQKPSRDICQRGTSLTIQCQVDSQVTMMFWYRQQPGQSLTLIATANQGSEATYESGFVIDKFPISRPNLTFSTLTVSNMSPEDSSIYLCSVTGTGNTEAFFGQGTRLTVV.

Details on this clonotype: The missing conserved phenylalanine or tryptophan at the end of this CDR3 makes a read error likely. No DNA is shown, since the ends of the CDR3 on it are uncertain; the CDR3 is the one TCRdb lists. The chain combines TRBV24-1 with TRBJ2-6. The CDR3 has 14 amino acids, counting both end residues. Germline CDR1 is KGHDR and CDR2 is SFDVKD. The CDR3 spells CATSDLDRALILTS.

With regard to this clonotype: Relative to the germline gene, one junction end is altered; a read error may explain this. This chain uses TRBV9 with TRBJ1-2; D is ambiguous. Per the germline V gene, CDR1 is SGDLS and CDR2 is YYNGEE. The CDR3 sequence is 13 residues long. Here the CDR3 reads CASSKMAVVREQF. The DNA for the CDR3 is TGTGCCAGCAGTAAGATGGCCGTGGTTCGTGAGCAGTTC.

This clonotype was counted at least ten times. The V and J genes are TRBV4-2 and TRBJ1-2, with 10 positions matching TRBD1. The junction had 6 bases not matched to a gene; V was cut back by 0 bases and J by 8 bases. The CDR3 contains 15 residues. Per germline, CDR1 LGHNA and CDR2 YNFKEQ. In DNA, the CDR3 is TGTGCCAGCAGCCAAGACCGACAGGGGGCGGGAGGCTACACCTTC. Its translation is CASSQDRQGAGGYTF.

This chain links TRBV12-3 or TRBV12-4 with TRBJ2-3; no clear D. V lost 6 bases to trimming and J lost 4 bases, with 11 bases between them. The CDR3 sequence is 13 residues long. The CDR3, as DNA: TGTGCCAGCAGCACTCTGTTGGCAGATACGCAGTATTTT. This gives the protein CASSTLLADTQYF.

Comments on this clonotype: The junction differs from germline at one of its ends, possibly a read error. The V call is TRBV7-6, the J call TRBJ1-3, with D maybe TRBD1 (6 bases). This CDR3 has 16 amino acids. CDR1 SGHVS and CDR2 FNYEAQ come from the germline V gene. The CDR3 sequence is CASSLESGQTGNIIYF. The CDR3 nucleotides read TGTGCCAGCAGCTTAGAGTCTGGACAGACTGGAAACATCATATATTTT.

V is TRBV20-1 and J is TRBJ2-7, with a possible D match to TRBD1 (6 bases). This CDR3 contains 13 residues. CDR1 DFQATT and CDR2 SNEGSKA come from the germline V gene (reference sequence). The V gene lost 1 base and the J gene lost 3 bases, with 10 bases spanning the gap. The CDR3 DNA reads TGCAGTGCTAGAGCCCTGGACAGCTACGAGCAGTACTTC. Translating gives CSARALDSYEQYF.

This chain joins TRBV7-6 and TRBJ2-2, with 14 bases matching TRBD2. The V and J ends lost 4 bases and 7 bases, in that order; junction bases with no gene match: 8. Germline V gene sequence: CDR1 SGHVS, CDR2 FNYEAQ. The CDR3 has 17 residues. The CDR3 region has the DNA TGTGCCAGCAGCTCTAGACTAGCGGGGGGGCAGAACGGGGAGCTGTTTTTT. Amino acid sequence: CASSSRLAGGQNGELFF. The complete variable domain, with remaining parts taken from reference TRBV7-6 and TRBJ2-2, reads GAGVSQSPRYKVTKRGQDVALRCDPISGHVSLYWYRQALGQGPEFLTYFNYEAQQDKSGLPNDRFSAERPEGSISTLTIQRTEQRDSAMYRCASSSRLAGGQNGELFFGEGSRLTVL.

The chain has TRBV20-1 and TRBJ1-2; D gene uncertain. CDR1 is DFQATT, CDR2 SNEGSKA, per germline (reference sequence). This CDR3 spans 14 amino acids. Trimming stripped 2 bases from V and 3 bases from J, with 13 bases between. This CDR3 is CSARLEDLDYGYTF. CDR3 bases: TGCAGTGCTAGACTAGAAGACCTGGACTATGGCTACACCTTC.

This rearrangement joins TRBV19 to TRBJ1-4; D ambiguous. CDR1 is LNHDA and CDR2 is SQIVND in the germline V gene (reference sequence). The CDR3 consists of 16 residues. With 9 bases removed from V and 14 bases from J, the gap between germline ends came to 31 bases. CDR3 region: CASSASVESANAQLFF. In DNA form, the CDR3 reads TGTGCCAGCAGTGCAAGCGTTGAGTCGGCTAATGCACAGCTGTTTTTT.

The rearrangement links TRBV19 to TRBJ2-3; D is ambiguous. The CDR3 is 13 residues long. Germline loops: CDR1 LNHDA, CDR2 SQIVND (reference sequence). V shed 3 bases and J shed 3 bases, with 7 bases lying between them. This CDR3 reads CASSILPTDTQYF. The DNA of the CDR3 is TGTGCCAGTAGTATCCTACCAACAGATACGCAGTATTTT.

This clonotype has a handful of counts. The gene calls are TRBV15 and TRBJ2-1; D remains ambiguous. Germline V CDR1 and CDR2: LNHNV, YYDKDF (reference sequence). The CDR3 has 13 amino acids. V was trimmed by 0 bases and J by 10 bases, leaving 10 bases between them. The CDR3 loop is CATSRDNLEEQFF. The CDR3 DNA follows: TGTGCCACCAGCAGAGATAATTTGGAGGAGCAGTTCTTC.

The rearrangement joins TRBV20-1 to TRBJ2-1; D might be TRBD1 or TRBD2, each matching 5 bases. Germline CDR1 DFQATT, CDR2 SNEGSKA (reference sequence). V dropped 3 bases and J dropped 10 bases, with 13 bases sitting between them. This CDR3 is 12 amino acids long. The CDR3 DNA follows: TGCAGTGCTAGTGAGGGGTCTTCGGAGCAGTTCTTC. Its translation: CSASEGSSEQFF.

The V call is TRBV2, the J call TRBJ1-2, with D possibly matching TRBD1 (5 bases). The CDR3 spans 14 residues. The V end lost 6 bases, the J end lost 3 bases, and 14 bases lay between the germline ends. Germline V CDR1 and CDR2: SNHLY, FYNNEI. The CDR3 bases are TGTGCCAGCAGCACCAACAGGACGCACTATGGCTACACCTTC. Its protein is CASSTNRTHYGYTF.

Worth noting for this clonotype: A much larger clone lies a single base off, so this may be a read error. The rearrangement links TRBV12-3 or TRBV12-4 to TRBJ1-2; D possibly corresponds to TRBD1 (5 bases). The CDR3 has 14 residues. V shed 2 bases and J shed 8 bases, with 15 bases lying between them. The CDR3 reads CASSLWGPKGGYTF. The CDR3 nucleotides read TGTGCCAGCAGTTTATGGGGCCCGAAGGGAGGCTACACCTTC.

At least ten counts were recorded for this clonotype. The chain combines TRBV27 with TRBJ2-1, with 12 bases identical to TRBD1. V was pared by 8 bases and J by 8 bases, with 4 bases of the junction left unmatched. Germline-derived CDR1 and CDR2 are MNHEY and SMNVEV (reference sequence). This CDR3 spans 13 amino acids. As DNA, the CDR3 is TGTGCCAGCGTTGGGACAGGGGGCGATGAGCAGTTCTTC. Translation: CASVGTGGDEQFF.